This T cell receptor beta chain was profiled in a study of T cells of healthy individuals. This CDR3 spans 14 amino acids. CDR1 is MGHRA, CDR2 YSYEKL, per germline. Trimming took 3 bases from V and 7 from J, leaving 13 bases between them. TCRdb used MiXCR to reprocess the 5' RACE reads, holding one entry per CDR3 protein. The sample has around 63,000 distinct CDR3 sequences; 16% are singletons. The chain carries TRBV4-1 and TRBJ2-1; TRBD1 is a possible D gene (6 bases). This TCR was recovered from a human donor in good health. The CDR3 loop is CASSQLRGRNEQFF. The CDR3, as DNA: TGCGCCAGCAGCCAGCTCAGGGGTAGGAATGAGCAGTTCTTC.